The clone carrying this TCR beta chain appeared a few times. The antigen is not known. This sample was included in a study of vaccination and CD4 T cells after COVID-19. Looking at the study overall: The interval from dose two to post-vaccine sampling had a median of approximately 73 days, and it ranged from 14 to 241.

Treatment here: approximately 9-day PBMC culture with coronavirus spike peptide pools or control peptides (ViraFEST assay). Following expansion of antigen-specific T cells with peptide pools, ViraFEST then sequenced TCRs. Once obtained from cultured CD4+ T cells, the DNA was sequenced using the Oncomine TCR Beta short-read assay. TCRdb independently ran MiXCR on the PCR reads; one entry per CDR3 protein. In the table there are 6,500 to 9,000 distinct CDR3 sequences, around two thirds of which are singletons. This CDR3 is built from 16 residues. V shed 1 base and J shed 5 bases, with 13 bases lying between them. CDR1 and CDR2 from the germline V gene are SGHDT and YYEEEE.

The receptor's source is a human donor who had recovered from COVID-19. The sequenced material came from CD4+ T cells from blood, cultured in vitro. V and J are TRBV5-6 and TRBJ1-6; no reliable D call. CDR3 protein: CASSLMPREDNSPLHF. CDR3 coding DNA: TGTGCCAGCAGCTTGATGCCCCGAGAAGATAATTCACCCCTCCACTTT.